The present T cell receptor beta chain was sequenced within a study of T-cell memory formation after mild COVID-19. General study findings and limits: The pre-infection memory compartment contained some responding clones, suggesting cross-reactive memory joined.

TCR alpha and TCR beta cDNA libraries carrying sample barcodes and UMIs came from 5'RACE with constant-segment primers. TCRdb recomputed calls from the 5' RACE reads with MiXCR, one row per CDR3 protein. The repertoire holds some 320,000 distinct CDR3 sequences, around an eighth seen once, with under 25% in the top ten. Germline trimming cut 5 bases from V and 7 bases from J; bases unmatched to any gene: 12. From germline, CDR1 is SGHAT and CDR2 FQNNGV. The CDR3 is 16 residues long. There are a few counts of this clonotype. The antigen is undetermined. The rearrangement uses TRBV11-2 and TRBJ2-2; 8 bases line up with TRBD1. The sample was PBMCs or a T cell subset sorted from them (not recorded which). The receptor comes from a man in his late teens or twenties who had mild COVID-19 (a few samples of this study predate the infection). Cell type and time point are not known. This chain's CDR3 is CASSPRTGPTSGELFF. CDR3 coding DNA: TGTGCCAGCAGCCCGCGGACAGGGCCGACCAGCGGGGAGCTGTTTTTT.